This T cell receptor (beta chain) was sequenced during a study of cytomegalovirus exposure and HLA in healthy donors. Germline lookup yields CDR1 PRHDT and CDR2 FYEKMQ (reference sequence). The CDR3 covers 17 residues. The ends lost 0 bases at V and 1 base at J; junction bases unmatched: 5. It was with 60 Vbeta and 13 Jbeta primers that the PCR ran. Only in-frame clones appear in the TCRdb table, and some are missing; sequencing was by immunoSEQ multiplex PCR. The sample has some 120,000 clones; roughly 82% are singletons. The rearrangement joins TRBV13 to TRBJ1-4, with 7 bases identical to TRBD1. Specimen: PBMCs. The receptor comes from a woman aged 55-69 years in good health and CMV-seropositive. This CDR3 is CASSLGQGSGTNEKLFF. The CDR3 bases are TGTGCCAGCAGCTTAGGACAGGGGAGTGGAACTAATGAAAAACTGTTTTTT.